This note documents a single TCR beta chain sequence. Its antigen is not identified. CDR3 length: 13 residues. Deletions cut 8 bases from V and 0 bases from J, with 8 bases between. The V gene's germline CDR1 is MNHNY and CDR2 SVGAGI (reference sequence). These data originate in a study of cytomegalovirus exposure and HLA in healthy donors. Study-wide context: Earlier sequencing of 150 million to 200 million T cells yielded 95 million to 120 million unique TCR beta sequences. Study-level points and caveats: The study designated 160 or so TCR beta chains cytomegalovirus-associated. A later analysis linked a missense variant in DCLRE1C to the trimming of TCR beta V and J genes.

60 Vbeta and 13 Jbeta primers were used in PCR. Assay used: immunoSEQ multiplex PCR; TCRdb lists only in-frame clones, some missing. Its table lists about 76,000 clones. The source of this sequence is a woman aged 40 to 50 in good health and CMV-seropositive. Sequenced material: PBMCs. The rearrangement links TRBV6-6 to TRBJ2-1; the D gene is possibly TRBD2 (5 bases). CDR3 in amino acids: CASAAGSYNEQFF. The CDR3 coding sequence is TGTGCCAGCGCGGCGGGCTCCTACAATGAGCAGTTCTTC.